These 14 T cell receptor beta chains came from one sample sequenced in a study of blood T cells in healthy people across ages (dated by TCRdb to the mid-2010s). Library preparation used 5' RACE. The reads were generated on an Illumina HiSeq 2500. The second PCR ran for about 6 to 12 cycles and used a J-beta primer mix along with a sample-barcoded 5' primer. Through fastp at Q25 and MiXCR, TCRdb rebuilt clones from the public reads, retaining in-frame beta chains. All rows with the same CDR3 protein become a single entry with the most common DNA and genes. The sample records 600,000 or so distinct CDR3 sequences, approximately 30% of which are singletons. The top ten hold less than 20% of the sample. The sequenced material came from blood. The source is an elderly woman in good health.

DNA of the CDR3: TGTGCCACCAGCAGTGGGACTCCTAGCAATCAGCCCCAGCATTTT. Translation gives CATSSGTPSNQPQHF. This rearrangement joins TRBV15 to TRBJ1-5, with a possible D match to TRBD1 (5 bases). Germline V gene data show CDR1 as LNHNV and CDR2 as YYDKDF (reference sequence). The CDR3 is 15 residues long. Trimming took 3 bases from V and 0 from J, leaving 9 bases between them.

This clonotype came up many times. The chain recombines TRBV11-2 with TRBJ1-2; 7 positions agree with TRBD1. Per the germline V gene, CDR1 is SGHAT and CDR2 is FQNNGV. Trimming removed 5 bases from V and 4 bases from J; junction bases left unmatched: 10. The CDR3 spans 15 residues. Here the CDR3 DNA reads TGTGCCAGCAGCCCGCCTGGACAGGCCCGCTATGGCTACACCTTC. It translates to CASSPPGQARYGYTF.

There are a few counts of this clonotype. A read error may explain this, as a much larger clone is one base away. The genes are TRBV29-1 and TRBJ1-2; 7 nucleotides align to TRBD1. The CDR3 is 11 amino acids. Germline V gene data show CDR1 as SQVTM and CDR2 as ANQGSEA. The CDR3 loop is CSVGQGGGCTF. CDR3 bases: TGCAGCGTTGGACAGGGCGGGGGCTGCACCTTC.

This clonotype turned up a few times. J is TRBJ2-2 and V is TRBV14, with D possibly TRBD1 on 6 matching bases. The CDR3 length is 16 residues. V was shortened by 2 bases and J by 0 bases, with 10 bases between the two germline ends. Germline values: CDR1 SGHDN, CDR2 FVKESK. CDR3 loop: CASSQLQGSNTGELFF. For the CDR3, the DNA is TGTGCCAGCAGCCAACTACAGGGTTCGAACACCGGGGAGCTGTTTTTT.

This clonotype was counted between two and nine times. The chain has TRBV28 and TRBJ1-2; D gene uncertain. Germline assignment: CDR1 MDHEN and CDR2 SYDVKM. V was pared by 8 bases and J by 2 bases, with 12 bases between. This CDR3 comprises 13 residues. CDR3 nucleotide sequence: TGTGCCAGCTCGGTCTGGGGAAACTATGGCTACACCTTC. Translation gives CASSVWGNYGYTF.

The chain carries TRBV20-1 and TRBJ2-5, with TRBD2 as a possible D gene (6 bases). V shed 0 bases and J shed 2 bases, with 16 bases lying between them. This CDR3 comprises 16 residues. Germline CDR1 reads DFQATT; CDR2 reads SNEGSKA (reference sequence). CDR3 amino acids: CSARDLIAEIQETQYF. The CDR3 DNA sequence: TGCAGTGCTAGAGATTTAATAGCGGAGATACAAGAGACCCAGTACTTC.

In its sample, this clonotype was seen a few times. The chain uses TRBV7-2 and TRBJ1-1, with a weak D call TRBD1 (6 bases). V was shortened by 4 bases and J by 4 bases, with 10 bases between the two germline ends. The CDR3 extends over 13 amino acids. Per germline, CDR1 SGHTA and CDR2 FQGNSA. Written as DNA, the CDR3 is TGTGCCAGCAGCTCCTTCAGGGGCACTGAAGCTTTCTTT. It yields the protein CASSSFRGTEAFF.

This clonotype was picked up many times. This rearrangement joins TRBV2 to TRBJ2-6, with D maybe TRBD2 (6 bases). Trimming took 2 bases from V and 0 from J, leaving 17 bases between them. Germline V gene data show CDR1 as SNHLY and CDR2 as FYNNEI. This CDR3 contains 19 residues. CDR3 nucleotides: TGTGCCAGCAGTGAAACCGGACTAAACCGGTTCTCTGGGGCCAACGTCCTGACTTTC. It yields the protein CASSETGLNRFSGANVLTF.

Many counts were recorded for this clonotype. The rearrangement links TRBV4-3 to TRBJ2-3; D is uncertain. Trimming shortened V by 4 bases and J by 7 bases, and 18 bases separated the two germline ends. The CDR3 is made up of 15 amino acids. Germline V lookup: CDR1 LGHNA, CDR2 YSLEER. In nucleotides, the CDR3 is TGCGCCAGCAGCCTCGCCGGGCCCCAAAGGCATACGCAGTATTTT. Translated: CASSLAGPQRHTQYF.

This clonotype has more than one count but fewer than ten. The gene calls are TRBV6-1 and TRBJ2-5; 10 positions agree with TRBD1. Germline CDR1 is MNHNS and CDR2 is SASEGT. Trimming cost V 0 bases and J 3 bases; bases outside gene matches: 4. There are 16 residues in the CDR3. The CDR3 bases are TGTGCCAGCAGTGAAGCCACCGGGACAGGGGAAGAGACCCAGTACTTC. Its protein is CASSEATGTGEETQYF.

The genes are TRBV4-1 and TRBJ2-7, with TRBD1 matching over 9 bases. The junction had 8 bases not matched to a gene; V was cut back by 0 bases and J by 2 bases. The CDR3 is made up of 17 amino acids. In germline, CDR1 is MGHRA, CDR2 YSYEKL. The DNA of the CDR3 is TGCGCCAGCAGCCAAGAATTGGAACAGGGGGCCCCCTACGAGCAGTACTTC. Its protein is CASSQELEQGAPYEQYF.

This clonotype occurred many times. The chain links TRBV5-1 to TRBJ2-1, with 8 bases identical to TRBD2. Germline CDR1 SGHRS, CDR2 YFSETQ. The V segment lost 1 base and the J segment 4 bases; nucleotides outside the gene matches: 7. This CDR3 spans 16 amino acids. The CDR3 DNA reads TGCGCCAGCAGCTTGACTGGCGCGGGGGGTTACAATGAGCAGTTCTTC. It yields the protein CASSLTGAGGYNEQFF.

This clonotype was seen more than once but under ten times. At one end, the junction sequence differs from germline, possibly due to a read error. The chain employs TRBV7-3 and TRBJ2-5; D is uncertain. Germline values: CDR1 SGHTA, CDR2 FQGTGA. CDR3 length equals 12 residues. CDR3 DNA: TGTGCCGGCAGCTTAAACCAAGAGACCCAGTACTTC. Protein sequence: CAGSLNQETQYF.

This clonotype has a count of ten or more. The CDR3: CASSFSGGDQETQYF. The DNA for the CDR3 is TGTGCCAGCAGCTTTAGCGGGGGGGACCAAGAGACCCAGTACTTC. The chain carries TRBV7-7 and TRBJ2-5, with 11 nucleotides matching TRBD2. This CDR3 is 15 amino acids long. V was pared by 3 bases and J by 0 bases, with 0 bases of the junction left unmatched. In germline, CDR1 is SSHAT, CDR2 FNYEAQ (reference sequence).